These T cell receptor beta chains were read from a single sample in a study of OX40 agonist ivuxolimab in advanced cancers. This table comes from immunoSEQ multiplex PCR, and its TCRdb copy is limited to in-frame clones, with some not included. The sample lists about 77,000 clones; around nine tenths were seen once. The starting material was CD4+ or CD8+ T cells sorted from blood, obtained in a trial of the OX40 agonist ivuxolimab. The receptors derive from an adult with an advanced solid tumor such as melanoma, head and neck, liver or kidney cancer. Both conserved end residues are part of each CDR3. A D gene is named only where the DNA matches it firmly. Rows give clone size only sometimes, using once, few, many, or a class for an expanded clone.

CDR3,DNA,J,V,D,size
CASSSGQGNYNEQFF,TGTGCCAGCAGCTCGGGACAGGGAAACTACAATGAGCAGTTCTTC,TRBJ2-1,TRBV7-2,TRBD1,-
CASTQSEKLFF,TGTGCCAGTACCCAGAGTGAAAAACTGTTTTTT,TRBJ1-4,TRBV19,-,-
CASSISGVNTEAFF,TGTGCCAGTAGTATTAGCGGCGTAAACACTGAAGCTTTCTTT,TRBJ1-1,TRBV19,-,-
CASIQERGDTQYF,TGCGCCAGCATTCAAGAAAGGGGGGATACGCAGTATTTT,TRBJ2-3,TRBV5-1,-,-
CASRGGGYSPLHF,TGTGCCAGCAGAGGGGGCGGTTATTCACCCCTCCACTTT,TRBJ1-6,TRBV2,TRBD1,-
CASKGGSATEAFF,TGTGCCAGTAAGGGGGGGAGTGCTACTGAAGCTTTCTTT,TRBJ1-1,TRBV19,-,-
CASSLTGTGNQPQHF,TGTGCCAGCAGTTTAACAGGGACGGGCAATCAGCCCCAGCATTTT,TRBJ1-5,TRBV28,-,-
CASSPGTARRFF,TGTGCCAGCAGCCCGGGGACAGCGAGACGGTTCTTC,TRBJ2-1,TRBV6-9,TRBD1,-
CASSLRVSYEQYF,TGTGCCAGCAGTTTGAGGGTGTCCTACGAGCAGTACTTC,TRBJ2-7,TRBV28,-,-
CASSPGTGLGEQYF,TGTGCCAGCAGCCCTGGGACAGGGTTGGGTGAGCAGTACTTC,TRBJ2-7,TRBV7-2,TRBD1,-
CAWARDSELPQHF,TGTGCCTGGGCCAGGGACAGCGAATTGCCCCAGCATTTT,TRBJ1-5,TRBV30,TRBD1,-
CASSLRAEESSGNTIYF,TGCGCCAGCAGCTTGCGGGCAGAAGAAAGCTCTGGAAACACCATATATTTT,TRBJ1-3,TRBV5-1,-,-
CASTSGQTYNEQFF,TGTGCCAGCACTAGCGGGCAAACCTACAATGAGCAGTTCTTC,TRBJ2-1,TRBV19,TRBD2,-
CASRKGTSGRWDQETQYF,TGTGCCAGCAGAAAAGGGACTAGCGGGAGGTGGGACCAAGAGACCCAGTACTTC,TRBJ2-5,TRBV2,TRBD2,-
CASSSGAYEQYF,TGTGCCAGCAGTTCAGGGGCCTACGAGCAGTACTTC,TRBJ2-7,TRBV6-1,-,-
CASTPAGYGYTF,TGTGCCAGCACCCCGGCGGGGTATGGCTACACCTTC,TRBJ1-2,TRBV28,-,-
CASSYASSDYGYTF,TGTGCCAGCAGTTATGCTAGCAGTGACTATGGCTACACCTTC,TRBJ1-2,TRBV6-6,-,once
CASRTPGTRNEQFF,TGTGCCAGCAGAACGCCCGGGACTCGAAATGAGCAGTTCTTC,TRBJ2-1,TRBV5-6,-,-
CASSRDRYGYTF,TGTGCCAGCAGCCGGGACAGATATGGCTACACCTTC,TRBJ1-2,TRBV28,TRBD1,-
CASSLFPRSGGGNTGELFF,TGTGCCAGCAGTTTATTCCCCCGCTCAGGAGGGGGGAACACCGGGGAGCTGTTTTTT,TRBJ2-2,TRBV27,-,-
CASSYSSTVRGYTF,TGTGCCAGCAGTTACTCGTCGACAGTTCGGGGCTACACCTTC,TRBJ1-2,TRBV6-5,-,-
CATRPGGGTNEKLFF,TGTGCCACCCGCCCGGGGGGCGGAACTAATGAAAAACTGTTTTTT,TRBJ1-4,TRBV28,-,-
CASSSRGENTEAFF,TGTGCCAGCAGTTCCCGGGGCGAGAACACTGAAGCTTTCTTT,TRBJ1-1,TRBV2,-,-
CASSAGRGYEQYF,TGTGCCAGCAGTGCAGGGAGAGGCTACGAGCAGTACTTC,TRBJ2-7,TRBV2,-,-
CASAKLASYNEQFF,TGTGCCAGCGCAAAACTAGCCTCCTACAATGAGCAGTTCTTC,TRBJ2-1,TRBV19,-,once
CASSLRPGGELFF,TGTGCCAGCAGCTTAAGACCGGGCGGGGAGCTGTTTTTT,TRBJ2-2,TRBV7-3,-,-
CASSLSRGRTDTQYF,TGTGCCAGCAGCTTATCGCGGGGGCGCACAGATACGCAGTATTTT,TRBJ2-3,TRBV7-9,-,-
CASSLVGSGANVLTF,TGTGCCAGCAGCTTAGTAGGGTCTGGGGCCAACGTCCTGACTTTC,TRBJ2-6,TRBV7-9,-,-
CASSLRTGGGEKLFF,TGTGCCAGCAGTTTAAGAACAGGGGGTGGTGAAAAACTGTTTTTT,TRBJ1-4,TRBV28,TRBD1,-